Each of the 5 T cell receptor beta chains below was sequenced from the same sample in a study of blood T cell repertoires in COVID-19. Libraries were prepared by immunoSEQ multiplex PCR; TCRdb keeps only in-frame clonotypes and omits some of them. The profile shows approximately 220,000 clones, roughly 82% of them singletons. The source material was peripheral blood. The receptors here all came from a woman in her 70s with acute or convalescent COVID-19.

The gene calls are TRBV5-6 and TRBJ1-6, with D hard to call. From germline, CDR1 is SGHDT and CDR2 YYEEEE. The germline V and J ends were trimmed by 0 bases and 7 bases, with 8 bases remaining between them. The CDR3 is made up of 14 amino acids. The CDR3 DNA follows: TGTGCCAGCAGCTTGGGTGGAGGAAATTCACCCCTCCACTTT. Encoded protein: CASSLGGGNSPLHF.

This chain joins TRBV25-1 and TRBJ2-7; D not certain. Germline lookup yields CDR1 MGHDK and CDR2 SYGVNS. The CDR3 has 12 residues. Trimming pared 4 bases from V and 5 bases from J, leaving 9 bases between. This CDR3 is CASSGLTHEQYF. The CDR3 DNA sequence: TGTGCCAGCAGTGGCCTAACCCACGAGCAGTACTTC.

This chain connects TRBV4-3 to TRBJ2-6, with 7 bases matching TRBD1. The CDR3 runs 18 residues. Unmatched junction bases numbered 6, after V lost 1 base and J lost 0 bases. CDR1 is LGHNA and CDR2 is YSLEER in the germline V gene. As DNA, the CDR3 is TGCGCCAGCAGCCAAGGTCAGACAGGGCGCTCTGGGGCCAACGTCCTGACTTTC. Translated, it gives CASSQGQTGRSGANVLTF.

This chain links TRBV20-1 with TRBJ1-4, with 8 bases that match TRBD1. Germline assignment: CDR1 DFQATT and CDR2 SNEGSKA (reference sequence). The ends lost 3 bases at V and 6 bases at J; junction bases unmatched: 9. The CDR3 covers 15 residues. In DNA form, the CDR3 reads TGCAGTGCTAGTGAGTCCCAGGGGGCGCATGAAAAACTGTTTTTT. Its protein product is CSASESQGAHEKLFF.

The chain employs TRBV28 and TRBJ1-5; a possible D gene is TRBD1 (5 bases). The CDR3 loop spans 14 amino acids. Trimming pared 5 bases from V and 5 bases from J, leaving 13 bases between. The germline gives CDR1 MDHEN, CDR2 SYDVKM. CDR3 amino acids: CASSGFAGHQPQHF. The CDR3 DNA reads as TGTGCCAGCAGTGGATTTGCGGGGCATCAGCCCCAGCATTTT.